These 2 T cell receptor beta chains were all obtained from the same sample, sequenced in a study of CD8+CD57+ T cells in acquired aplastic anemia (dated by TCRdb to 2016 to 2019). Sequencer: Illumina HiSeq 2000. Genomic DNA served as template for TCR beta VDJ combination and CDR3 sequence profiling. The raw public data were reprocessed by TCRdb itself: fastp quality trimming at Q25, MiXCR clonotype calling, in-frame beta chains only. Merged by CDR3 protein, the rows form single entries marked with the most common genes and DNA. The sample profile shows around 430,000 distinct CDR3 sequences; under 40% of them were found once. The top ten clones comprise less than 1% of the sample. The patients picked for sequencing were ones in whom flow cytometry had shown an expansion of CD8+CD57+ cells. Source material: sorted CD4+, CD8+, or CD8+CD57+ T cells (not recorded which) from PBMCs. Receptors were obtained from a human donor with aplastic anemia.

The V and J genes are TRBV30 and TRBJ2-7; D possibly corresponds to TRBD1 (5 bases). V was pared by 1 base and J by 2 bases, with 9 bases between. The CDR3 spans 13 residues. Germline V CDR1 and CDR2: GTSNPN, SVGIG (reference sequence). CDR3 in amino acids: CAWSGVRAYEQYF. CDR3 coding DNA: TGTGCCTGGAGTGGAGTCAGGGCCTACGAGCAGTACTTC.

The chain carries TRBV20-1 and TRBJ2-1; 12 positions agree with TRBD2. CDR1 and CDR2 from the germline V gene are DFQATT and SNEGSKA (reference sequence). V lost 5 bases, J lost 3 bases, and 8 bases stayed unmatched. This CDR3 is built from 16 residues. The CDR3 region is CSAYFSSGGVYNEQFF. The DNA of the CDR3 is TGCAGTGCTTACTTTTCTAGCGGGGGGGTCTACAATGAGCAGTTCTTC.